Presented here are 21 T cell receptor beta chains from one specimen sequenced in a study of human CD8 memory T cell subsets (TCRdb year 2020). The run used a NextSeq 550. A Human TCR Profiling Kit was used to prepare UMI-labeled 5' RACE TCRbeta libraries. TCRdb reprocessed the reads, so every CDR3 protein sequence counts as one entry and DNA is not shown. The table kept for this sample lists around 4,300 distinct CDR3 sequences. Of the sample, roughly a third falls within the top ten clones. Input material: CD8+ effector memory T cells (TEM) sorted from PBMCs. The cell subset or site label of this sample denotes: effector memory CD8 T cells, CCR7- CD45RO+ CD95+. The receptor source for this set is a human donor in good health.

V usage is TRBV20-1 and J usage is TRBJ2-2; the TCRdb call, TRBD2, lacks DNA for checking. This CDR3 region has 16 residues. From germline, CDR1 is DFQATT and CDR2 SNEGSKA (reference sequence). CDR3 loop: CSARETSGGDTGELFF.

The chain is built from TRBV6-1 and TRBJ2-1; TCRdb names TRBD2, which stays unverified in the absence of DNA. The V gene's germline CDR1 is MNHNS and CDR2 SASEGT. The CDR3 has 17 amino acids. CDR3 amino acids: CASSPMGPPSSYNEQFF.

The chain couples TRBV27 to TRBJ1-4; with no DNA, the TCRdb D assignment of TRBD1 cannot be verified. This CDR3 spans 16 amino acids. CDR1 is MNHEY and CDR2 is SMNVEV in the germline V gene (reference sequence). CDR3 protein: CASSLSGPPTNEKLFF.

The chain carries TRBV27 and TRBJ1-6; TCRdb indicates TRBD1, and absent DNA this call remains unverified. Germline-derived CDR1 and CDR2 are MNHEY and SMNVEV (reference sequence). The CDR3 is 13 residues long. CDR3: CASSLNRGSPLHF.

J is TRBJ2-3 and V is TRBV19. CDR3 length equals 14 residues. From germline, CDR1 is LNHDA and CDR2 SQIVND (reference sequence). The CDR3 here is CASSSAVDTDTQYF.

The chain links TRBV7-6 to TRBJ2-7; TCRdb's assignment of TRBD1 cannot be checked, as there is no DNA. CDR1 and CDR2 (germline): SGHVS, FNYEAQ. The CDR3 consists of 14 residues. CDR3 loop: CASSREPGGYEQYF.

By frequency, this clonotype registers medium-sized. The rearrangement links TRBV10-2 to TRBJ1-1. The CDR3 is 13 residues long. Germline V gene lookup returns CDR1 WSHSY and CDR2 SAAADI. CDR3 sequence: CASSTAGGTEAFF.

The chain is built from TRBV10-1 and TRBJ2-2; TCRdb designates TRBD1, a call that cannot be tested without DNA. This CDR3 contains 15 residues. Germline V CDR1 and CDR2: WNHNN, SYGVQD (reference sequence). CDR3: CASSEGDRDTGELFF.

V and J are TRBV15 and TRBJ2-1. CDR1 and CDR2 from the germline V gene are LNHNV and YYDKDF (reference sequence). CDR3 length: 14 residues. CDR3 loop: CATSREGEYNEQFF.

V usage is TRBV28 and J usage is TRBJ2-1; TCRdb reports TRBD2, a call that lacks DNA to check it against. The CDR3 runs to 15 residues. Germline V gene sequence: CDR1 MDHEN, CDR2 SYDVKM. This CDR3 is CASSSGLAGVNEQFF. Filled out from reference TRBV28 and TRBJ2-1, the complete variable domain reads DVKVTQSSRYLVKRTGEKVFLECVQDMDHENMFWYRQDPGLGLRLIYFSYDVKMKEKGDIPEGYSVSREKKERFSLILESASTNQTSMYLCASSSGLAGVNEQFFGPGTRLTVL.

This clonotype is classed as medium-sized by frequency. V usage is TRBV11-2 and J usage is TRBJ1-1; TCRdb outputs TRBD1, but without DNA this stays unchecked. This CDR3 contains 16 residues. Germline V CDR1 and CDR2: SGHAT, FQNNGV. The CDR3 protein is CASSLGGEGQGSEAFF.

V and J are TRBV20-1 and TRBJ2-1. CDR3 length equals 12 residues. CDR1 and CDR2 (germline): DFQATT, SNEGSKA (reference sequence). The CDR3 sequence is CSARDLYNEQFF.

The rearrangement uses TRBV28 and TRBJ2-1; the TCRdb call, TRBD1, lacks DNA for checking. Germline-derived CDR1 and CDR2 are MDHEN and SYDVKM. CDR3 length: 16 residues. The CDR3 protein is CASVPLLESGYNEQFF.

CDR3 in amino acids: CASSLSWENYGYTF. This chain uses TRBV27 with TRBJ1-2. The CDR3 totals 14 residues. Germline V lookup: CDR1 MNHEY, CDR2 SMNVEV (reference sequence).

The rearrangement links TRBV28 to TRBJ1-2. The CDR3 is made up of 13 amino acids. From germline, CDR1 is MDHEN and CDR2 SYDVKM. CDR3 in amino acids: CASSFEGNYGYTF.

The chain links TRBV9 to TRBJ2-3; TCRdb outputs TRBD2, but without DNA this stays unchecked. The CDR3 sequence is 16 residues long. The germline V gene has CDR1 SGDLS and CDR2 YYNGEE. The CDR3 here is CASSPAQSTSTDTQYF.

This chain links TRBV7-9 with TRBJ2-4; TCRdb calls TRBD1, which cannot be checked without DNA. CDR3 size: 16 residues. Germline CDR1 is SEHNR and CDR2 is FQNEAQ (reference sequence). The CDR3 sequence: CASAAKGTLAKNIQYF.

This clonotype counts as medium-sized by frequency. The CDR3 sequence is CASSSRDREVYGYTF. The chain couples TRBV12-3 or TRBV12-4 to TRBJ1-2; TCRdb proposes TRBD1, but this gene call is untestable without DNA. The CDR3 loop spans 15 amino acids.

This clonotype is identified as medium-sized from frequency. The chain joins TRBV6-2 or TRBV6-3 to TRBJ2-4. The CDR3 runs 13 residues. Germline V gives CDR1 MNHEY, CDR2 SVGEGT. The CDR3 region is CASSYSPVDIQYF.

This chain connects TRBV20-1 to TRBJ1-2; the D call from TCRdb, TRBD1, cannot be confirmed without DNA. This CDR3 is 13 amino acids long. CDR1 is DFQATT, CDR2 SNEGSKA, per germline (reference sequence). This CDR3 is CSARLQEFDGYTF.

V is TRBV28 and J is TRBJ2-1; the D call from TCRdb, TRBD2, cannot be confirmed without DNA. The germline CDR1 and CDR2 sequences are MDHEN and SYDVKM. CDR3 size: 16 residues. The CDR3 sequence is CASSRRRAVLYNEQFF.